The rows below give T cell receptor beta chains drawn from one sample of a study of T-cell reconstitution after alpha-beta-depleted transplantation in children. TCRdb called the PCR reads again in MiXCR, with one record for every CDR3 protein. The sample has some 240,000 distinct CDR3 sequences, more than 10% seen once. The material was PBMCs from the stem cell graft donor, obtained from the stem cell graft. These receptors were obtained from a human donor who donated a stem cell graft to a child with acute lymphoblastic leukemia. The CDR3 runs from the conserved cysteine through the conserved F or W. The order of the fields is D gene, V gene, J gene, clone size, CDR3 protein, CDR3 DNA. The D gene is left open where the match is weak. Clone size is shown for a subset of rows, as once, few, many or a class of expanded clone.

>NA|TRBV5-1|TRBJ2-5|many
CASSLTGAAETQYF
TGCGCCAGCAGCTTAACGGGGGCGGCAGAGACCCAGTACTTC
>NA|TRBV7-9|TRBJ2-7|many
CASSPRSRTYEQYF
TGTGCCAGCAGCCCACGGTCCAGGACCTACGAGCAGTACTTC
>NA|TRBV5-1|TRBJ1-3|many
CASSPIRTQNSGNTIYF
TGCGCCAGCAGCCCGATCCGGACTCAAAACTCTGGAAACACCATATATTTT
>NA|TRBV6-5|TRBJ2-1|many
CASSYSGGFPLYNEQFF
TGTGCCAGCAGTTACTCCGGAGGTTTCCCTCTCTACAATGAGCAGTTCTTC
>NA|TRBV25-1|TRBJ1-4|few
CASSANAEHGGREKLFF
TGTGCCAGCAGTGCTAACGCCGAACACGGTGGGAGAGAAAAACTGTTTTTT
>TRBD2|TRBV6-6|TRBJ2-7|many
CASTRTSSYEQYF
TGTGCCAGCACCCGGACTAGTTCCTACGAGCAGTACTTC
>TRBD1|TRBV7-4|TRBJ1-2|many
CASSRTGAEVGYTF
TGTGCCAGCAGCCGGACAGGCGCAGAAGTCGGCTACACCTTC
>TRBD1|TRBV6-1|TRBJ2-7|many
CASSEVEGAAYEQYF
TGTGCCAGCAGTGAAGTTGAGGGGGCCGCCTACGAGCAGTACTTC
>NA|TRBV28|TRBJ2-3|many
CASSLSTLETDTQYF
TGTGCCAGCAGTTTATCGACCCTGGAGACAGATACGCAGTATTTT
>NA|TRBV7-8|TRBJ1-5|many
CASSLAGGQLQAQHF
TGTGCCAGCAGCTTAGCAGGTGGGCAGCTTCAGGCCCAGCATTTT
>TRBD1|TRBV25-1|TRBJ2-7|many
CASGQGNYEQYF
TGTGCCAGCGGACAGGGGAACTACGAGCAGTACTTC
>NA|TRBV2|TRBJ1-1|many
CASGAAGPYLTEAFF
TGTGCCAGCGGGGCAGCTGGCCCCTACCTAACTGAAGCTTTCTTT
>NA|TRBV3-1|TRBJ2-3|many
CASSQGVGRRSDTQYF
TGTGCCAGCAGCCAAGGGGTAGGGAGGCGCTCAGATACGCAGTATTTT
>NA|TRBV3-1|TRBJ2-1|many
CASSQDGRSYNEQFF
TGTGCCAGCAGCCAAGACGGGCGCTCCTACAATGAGCAGTTCTTC
>TRBD2|TRBV6-2/TRBV6-3|TRBJ2-3|NA
CASSYPSDLAGPLNTQFF
TGTGCCAGCAGTTACCCCTCAGATTTAGCGGGGCCTCTTAATACACAGTTTTTT
>TRBD1|TRBV28|TRBJ1-3|few
CASSLWLTGSGNTIYF
TGTGCCAGCAGTCTTTGGTTGACAGGGTCTGGAAACACCATATATTTT
>TRBD2|TRBV3-1|TRBJ2-7|many
CASSPSGAHYEQYF
TGTGCCAGCAGCCCTAGCGGAGCCCACTACGAGCAGTACTTC
>NA|TRBV6-2/TRBV6-3|TRBJ2-1|many
CASSSQLAFGGGEQFF
TGTGCCAGCAGTTCCCAACTAGCCTTTGGGGGAGGTGAGCAGTTCTTC
>TRBD1|TRBV27|TRBJ1-2|many
CASRGQGRDYGYTF
TGTGCCAGCAGGGGACAGGGTAGGGACTATGGCTACACCTTC
>TRBD1|TRBV12-3/TRBV12-4|TRBJ2-2|many
CAGLRAGGSNTGELFF
TGTGCCGGGCTAAGAGCAGGGGGATCGAACACCGGGGAGCTGTTTTTT
>NA|TRBV24-1|TRBJ2-3|many
CATSDPRDTQYF
TGTGCCACCAGTGACCCTAGAGATACGCAGTATTTT
>NA|TRBV10-3|TRBJ2-7|few
CAISRGNYEQYF
TGTGCCATCAGCCGGGGAAACTACGAGCAGTACTTC
>NA|TRBV6-5|TRBJ1-5|many
CASSLSGAPNQPQHF
TGTGCCAGCAGTTTATCAGGCGCGCCCAATCAGCCCCAGCATTTT
>TRBD1|TRBV27|TRBJ1-2|many
CASRASGGSYGYTF
TGTGCCAGCAGGGCCTCAGGGGGCAGCTATGGCTACACCTTC
>NA|TRBV7-6|TRBJ1-6|many
CASSPSSYNSPLHF
TGTGCCAGCAGCCCTAGCTCCTATAATTCACCCCTCCACTTT
>NA|TRBV9|TRBJ1-2|many
CASSTSGTYYGYTF
TGTGCCAGCAGCACGAGCGGGACGTACTATGGCTACACCTTC
>NA|TRBV4-3|TRBJ2-2|many
CASSQETGYTGELFF
TGCGCCAGCAGCCAAGAGACAGGATACACCGGGGAGCTGTTTTTT